The clone carrying this TCR beta chain has ten or more counts. Its antigen is currently unknown. The sample comes from a study of glioma-infiltrating T cells. General study findings and limits: Gliomas, especially low-grade, showed above-expected tissue-blood divergence; non-neoplastic patients showed below. CDR3 overlap between tissue and blood was very small.

This CDR3 region has 13 residues. The V end lost 4 bases, the J end lost 3 bases, and 9 bases lay between the germline ends. Germline V gene sequence: CDR1 KGHSH, CDR2 LQKENI. The iRepertoire nested amplicon-rescue multiplex PCR amplified TCR alpha and beta CDR3s from RNA. One-step reverse transcription and amplification started from approximately 100-400 ng of tissue mRNA or PBMC total RNA. MiXCR, run by TCRdb on the multiplex PCR reads, gives a single entry per CDR3 protein. The sample carries around 190,000 distinct CDR3 sequences, 43% recorded once. The TCR originated in a human donor with low-grade glioma or glioblastoma, undergoing nonglioma brain surgery, or in good health (not recorded which). Sequenced: glioma tissue, nonneoplastic brain tissue, or PBMCs (not recorded which). The chain couples TRBV18 to TRBJ1-1; no clear D gene. DNA of the CDR3: TGTGCCAGCTCACAGAGCATGGACACTGAAGCTTTCTTT. Protein: CASSQSMDTEAFF. Supplemented by reference TRBV18 and TRBJ1-1, the full variable domain reads NAGVMQNPRHLVRRRGQEARLRCSPMKGHSHVYWYRQLPEEGLKFMVYLQKENIIDESGMPKERFSAEFPKEGPSILRIQQVVRGDSAAYFCASSQSMDTEAFFGQGTRLTVV.